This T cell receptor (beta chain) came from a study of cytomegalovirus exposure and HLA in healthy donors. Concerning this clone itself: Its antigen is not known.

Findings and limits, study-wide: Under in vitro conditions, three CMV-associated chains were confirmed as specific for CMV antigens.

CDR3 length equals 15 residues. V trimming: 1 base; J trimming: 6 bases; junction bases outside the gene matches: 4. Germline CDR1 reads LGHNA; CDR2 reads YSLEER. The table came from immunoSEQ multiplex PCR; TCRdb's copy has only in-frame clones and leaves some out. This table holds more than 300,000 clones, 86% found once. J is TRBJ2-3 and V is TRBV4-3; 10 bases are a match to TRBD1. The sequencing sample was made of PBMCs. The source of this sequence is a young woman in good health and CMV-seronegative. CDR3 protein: CASSQGGTGVDTQYF. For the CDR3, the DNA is TGCGCCAGCAGCCAAGGTGGGACAGGGGTGGATACGCAGTATTTT.